This TCR beta chain was recorded in a study of molecular identifiers for immune sequencing clone quantification. It was from 20,000 to 1,000,000 sorted cells, with 10%, 30% or 50% RNA, that naive CD8 libraries came. As previously described, bulk TCR libraries were made using listed TCR primers. A single record per CDR3 protein comes from TCRdb applying MiXCR to the PCR reads. The sample consists of 85,000 to 100,000 distinct CDR3 sequences, roughly 21% of them appearing once. A word on this clonotype: Its antigen is currently unknown.

Regarding the study as a whole: Clones with over 20 RNA copies captured over 99% of effector molecules but under 1% of naive ones. Because of identical TCR molecules sharing a barcode, sizes of highly expanded clones could be underestimated.

Germline loops: CDR1 LGHNA, CDR2 YSLEER. This CDR3 is built from 13 residues. The ends lost 4 bases at V and 4 bases at J; junction bases unmatched: 3. Sequencing was performed on naive CD8+ T cells from blood, with Jurkat cell RNA spiked in. The subset denotes: FACS-sorted CD8+CD4-CCR7+CD45RA+ naive T cells. The V call is TRBV4-3, the J call TRBJ1-2, with 7 bases fitting TRBD1. The TCR comes from a human donor in good health. Some libraries in this study had Jurkat cell RNA spiked in. The CDR3 DNA is TGCGCCAGCAGCCCCGGGACAGCCTATGGCTACACCTTC. This codes for CASSPGTAYGYTF.